Included here is one T cell receptor beta chain sequence, with context. The antigen remains undetermined. This record belongs to a study of shared clonotypes between healthy human individuals. Turning to the study itself: Those who served as donors were a couple of women and a few men between the ages of 18 and 49.

Libraries were prepared by immunoSEQ multiplex PCR; TCRdb keeps only in-frame clonotypes and omits some of them. The repertoire consists of some 2,400,000 clones, with almost 96% occurring once and the leading ten covering roughly 0.13%. The CDR3 loop spans 13 amino acids. The V and J ends lost 0 bases and 9 bases respectively, with 9 bases between them. Looked up from germline, CDR1 is SEHNR and CDR2 is FQNEAQ (reference sequence). Study-level results: Incompleteness in sorted-subset sequencing, despite large depth, was shown by rarefaction. Naive subsets usually exceeded memory subsets in estimated richness.

The source of this sequence is a man between 18 and 29 years old in good health. The chain combines TRBV7-9 with TRBJ1-5; D is unclear. Sequenced: naive CD4+ T cells sorted from blood. Sample subset: CD45RA+ positively selected. This CDR3 is CASSLAQGLPQHF. The DNA of the CDR3 is TGTGCCAGCAGCTTAGCGCAAGGGTTGCCCCAGCATTTT.